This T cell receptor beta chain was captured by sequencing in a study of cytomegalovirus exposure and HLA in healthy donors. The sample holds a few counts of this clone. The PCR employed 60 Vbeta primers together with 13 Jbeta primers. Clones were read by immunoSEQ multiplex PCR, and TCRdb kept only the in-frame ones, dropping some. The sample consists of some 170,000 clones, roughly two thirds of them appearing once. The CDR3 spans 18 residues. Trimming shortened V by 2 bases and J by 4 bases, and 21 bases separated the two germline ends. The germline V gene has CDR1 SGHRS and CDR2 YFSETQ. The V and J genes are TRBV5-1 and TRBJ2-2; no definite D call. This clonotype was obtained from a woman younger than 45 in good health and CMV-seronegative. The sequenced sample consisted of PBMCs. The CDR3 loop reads CASSFFKSSLVSTGELFF. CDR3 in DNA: TGCGCCAGCAGCTTTTTTAAGTCTTCGTTGGTCAGCACCGGGGAGCTGTTTTTT.